Below, 9 T cell receptor beta chains from the same sample are listed, as sequenced in a study of cytomegalovirus exposure and HLA in healthy donors. 13 Jbeta primers and 60 Vbeta primers were used for the PCR. Repertoires were generated with immunoSEQ multiplex PCR, while TCRdb's copy carries only in-frame clones and drops some. Among 150,000 to 200,000 clones listed, 82% were seen once. Input material: PBMCs. These receptors were obtained from a girl aged 2 to 10 in good health and CMV-seropositive.

The genes are TRBV5-6 and TRBJ2-7; D perhaps matches TRBD2 (5 bases). This CDR3 contains 14 residues. The V end lost 4 bases, the J end lost 6 bases, and 17 bases lay between the germline ends. The germline gives CDR1 SGHDT, CDR2 YYEEEE. This chain's CDR3 is CASSGWAPSSEQYF. CDR3 bases: TGTGCCAGCAGCGGGTGGGCGCCTAGCTCCGAGCAGTACTTC.

The table lists this clone with a count of one. The chain has TRBV18 and TRBJ2-1; 10 positions match TRBD2. Germline CDR1 and CDR2: KGHSH and LQKENI. This CDR3 has 16 amino acids. The V and J ends lost 0 bases and 3 bases, in that order; junction bases with no gene match: 2. This CDR3 reads CASSPPLAGLYNEQFF. The DNA of the CDR3 is TGTGCCAGCTCACCACCACTAGCGGGACTCTACAATGAGCAGTTCTTC.

The V gene is TRBV27, the J gene TRBJ2-3; no reliable D call. CDR3 length: 14 amino acids. Germline assignment: CDR1 MNHEY and CDR2 SMNVEV (reference sequence). The V end lost 4 bases, the J end lost 2 bases, and 10 bases lay between the germline ends. The chain's CDR3 is CASSWANTTDTQYF. DNA for the CDR3: TGTGCCAGCAGTTGGGCGAACACCACAGATACGCAGTATTTT.

The rearrangement links TRBV7-3 to TRBJ1-3; D is unclear. Germline CDR1 reads SGHTA; CDR2 reads FQGTGA. The CDR3 loop spans 13 amino acids. The V and J ends lost 2 bases and 4 bases respectively, with 6 bases between them. CDR3 sequence (DNA): TGTGCCAGCAGCTTACAGCGAGGAAACACCATATATTTT. It is translated as CASSLQRGNTIYF.

This clone showed up just once. The rearrangement uses TRBV10-3 and TRBJ2-1, with TRBD2 as a possible D gene (6 bases). This CDR3 is 17 amino acids long. Germline V lookup: CDR1 ENHRY, CDR2 SYGVKD. V was clipped by 2 bases and J by 0 bases, with 14 bases between them. CDR3 amino acids: CAISEDWDWSSYNEQFF. Here the CDR3 DNA reads TGTGCCATCAGTGAGGATTGGGACTGGAGCTCCTACAATGAGCAGTTCTTC.

This chain links TRBV19 with TRBJ1-5; weak D call: TRBD1 (6 bases). Germline V gene lookup returns CDR1 LNHDA and CDR2 SQIVND (reference sequence). The V end lost 1 base, the J end lost 5 bases, and 12 bases lay between the germline ends. The CDR3 consists of 15 residues. CDR3 sequence (DNA): TGTGCCAGTAGTATAGGGACAGCTACTTATCAGCCCCAGCATTTT. This translates into CASSIGTATYQPQHF. Filled out from reference TRBV19 and TRBJ1-5, the complete variable domain reads DGGITQSPKYLFRKEGQNVTLSCEQNLNHDAMYWYRQDPGQGLRLIYYSQIVNDFQKGDIAEGYSVSREKKESFPLTVTSAQKNPTAFYLCASSIGTATYQPQHFGDGTRLSIL.

The chain recombines TRBV11-3 with TRBJ2-1, with TRBD1 identical over 9 bases. The CDR3 contains 14 residues. Germline trimming cut 3 bases from V and 5 bases from J; bases unmatched to any gene: 2. Looked up from germline, CDR1 is SGHNT and CDR2 is YENEEA. DNA of the CDR3: TGTGCCAGCAGCTTCGGACAGGGGAACAATGAGCAGTTCTTC. Amino acids: CASSFGQGNNEQFF.

The genes are TRBV6-5 and TRBJ2-5; 7 positions match TRBD2. The CDR3 loop spans 15 amino acids. Germline V gives CDR1 MNHEY, CDR2 SVGAGI. The trim removed 2 bases at V and 4 bases at J, leaving 7 bases unmatched. The CDR3 DNA sequence: TGTGCCAGCAGTTACCAGGGCAGGGAGGGAGAGACCCAGTACTTC. This sequence encodes CASSYQGREGETQYF.

The V gene is TRBV5-1, the J gene TRBJ1-2; 7 positions agree with TRBD1. The CDR3 covers 14 residues. CDR1 SGHRS and CDR2 YFSETQ come from the germline V gene. V was clipped by 6 bases and J by 7 bases; unmatched bases: 12. The CDR3 region is CASTLVEGAPGYTF. DNA of the CDR3: TGCGCCAGCACCCTGGTGGAGGGGGCGCCTGGCTACACCTTC.